Listed below are T cell receptor beta chains from one sample, sequenced in a study of beta chain features in type 1 diabetes. Produced via immunoSEQ multiplex PCR; TCRdb's table is partial and in-frame only. The table lists 200,000 to 300,000 clones, 11% to 15% of them singletons. Sequencing was carried out using naive CD4+ T cells from blood. The receptors were gathered from a woman aged 35 to 49 in good health. Each CDR3 is given with its conserved first and last residue. A D gene is named only where the DNA matches it firmly. Expanded clones are given a class, and other clones once, few, many or no size at all.

cdr3_aa: CATRLAGAGDTQYF
cdr3_nt: TGTGCCACTCGGCTAGCGGGGGCAGGCGATACGCAGTATTTT
clone_size: few
v_call: TRBV14
j_call: TRBJ2-3
d_call: TRBD2

cdr3_aa: CASSQVNIFSPAYEQYF
cdr3_nt: TGTGCCAGCAGCCAAGTTAATATCTTTTCCCCTGCCTACGAGCAGTACTTC
clone_size: few
v_call: TRBV4-2
j_call: TRBJ2-7
d_call: .

cdr3_aa: CASSSVAGGLADTQYF
cdr3_nt: TGTGCCAGCAGTTCTGTAGCGGGGGGGCTTGCAGATACGCAGTATTTT
clone_size: few
v_call: TRBV6-6
j_call: TRBJ2-3
d_call: TRBD2

cdr3_aa: CASSNERGAYNEQFF
cdr3_nt: TGTGCCAGCAGTAATGAGCGGGGGGCCTACAATGAGCAGTTCTTC
clone_size: once
v_call: TRBV2
j_call: TRBJ2-1
d_call: TRBD2

cdr3_aa: CAISESQGRGIGQETQYF
cdr3_nt: TGTGCCATCAGTGAGTCGCAGGGGCGGGGGATCGGTCAAGAGACCCAGTACTTC
clone_size: .
v_call: TRBV10-3
j_call: TRBJ2-5
d_call: .

cdr3_aa: CASSQVPGQGAGEQFF
cdr3_nt: TGCGCCAGCAGCCAAGTACCGGGACAGGGGGCCGGTGAGCAGTTCTTC
clone_size: .
v_call: TRBV4-3
j_call: TRBJ2-1
d_call: TRBD1

cdr3_aa: CASSNRGLRGEKLFF
cdr3_nt: TGTGCCAGCAGCAACAGGGGGCTCAGAGGGGAAAAACTGTTTTTT
clone_size: few
v_call: TRBV25-1
j_call: TRBJ1-4
d_call: TRBD1

cdr3_aa: CASSVDYTGELFF
cdr3_nt: TGTGCCAGCAGTGTAGACTACACCGGGGAGCTGTTTTTT
clone_size: few
v_call: TRBV2
j_call: TRBJ2-2
d_call: .

cdr3_aa: CASSYGGGRKETQYF
cdr3_nt: TGTGCCAGCAGTTACGGCGGGGGGAGAAAAGAGACCCAGTACTTC
clone_size: .
v_call: TRBV6-5
j_call: TRBJ2-5
d_call: TRBD2

cdr3_aa: CASSQDLTGELFF
cdr3_nt: TGCGCCAGCAGCCAAGACCTCACCGGGGAGCTGTTTTTT
clone_size: .
v_call: TRBV4-1
j_call: TRBJ2-2
d_call: .

cdr3_aa: CASSFRGNEKLFF
cdr3_nt: TGTGCCAGCAGCTTTCGAGGCAATGAAAAACTGTTTTTT
clone_size: .
v_call: TRBV11-1
j_call: TRBJ1-4
d_call: .

cdr3_aa: CASSPLPTFPTDTQYF
cdr3_nt: TGTGCCAGCTCACCACTTCCAACATTTCCCACAGATACGCAGTATTTT
clone_size: .
v_call: TRBV18
j_call: TRBJ2-3
d_call: .

cdr3_aa: CASSLATGSSYEQYF
cdr3_nt: TGTGCCAGCAGCTTAGCGACAGGGTCCTCCTACGAGCAGTACTTC
clone_size: .
v_call: TRBV7-6
j_call: TRBJ2-7
d_call: TRBD1

cdr3_aa: CASSLESNQPQHF
cdr3_nt: TGTGCCAGCAGTTTGGAGTCTAATCAGCCCCAGCATTTT
clone_size: .
v_call: TRBV27
j_call: TRBJ1-5
d_call: .

cdr3_aa: CSVEGGLGTVLYGYTF
cdr3_nt: TGCAGCGTTGAAGGAGGGTTGGGGACAGTCCTCTATGGCTACACCTTC
clone_size: .
v_call: TRBV29-1
j_call: TRBJ1-2
d_call: TRBD1

cdr3_aa: CASRRDNSGNTIYF
cdr3_nt: TGTGCCAGTAGACGCGACAACTCTGGAAACACCATATATTTT
clone_size: few
v_call: TRBV19
j_call: TRBJ1-3
d_call: .

cdr3_aa: CASSFQGRYEQYF
cdr3_nt: TGTGCCAGCAGTTTTCAGGGGAGATACGAGCAGTACTTC
clone_size: .
v_call: TRBV27
j_call: TRBJ2-7
d_call: .

cdr3_aa: CASTPLGKREDTQYF
cdr3_nt: TGCGCCAGCACCCCTTTGGGAAAGAGGGAGGATACGCAGTATTTT
clone_size: few
v_call: TRBV5-1
j_call: TRBJ2-3
d_call: .

cdr3_aa: CASSLERSWARAFF
cdr3_nt: TGTGCCAGCAGCTTAGAACGGTCGTGGGCGAGAGCTTTCTTT
clone_size: few
v_call: TRBV7-2
j_call: TRBJ1-1
d_call: .

cdr3_aa: CASSLAHRGTVPYEQYF
cdr3_nt: TGCGCCAGCAGCTTGGCCCACAGGGGAACGGTACCATACGAGCAGTACTTC
clone_size: few
v_call: TRBV5-1
j_call: TRBJ2-7
d_call: TRBD1

cdr3_aa: CASGNGGAFGYTF
cdr3_nt: TGTGCCAGCGGAAACGGGGGGGCGTTTGGCTACACCTTC
clone_size: .
v_call: TRBV6-5
j_call: TRBJ1-2
d_call: .

cdr3_aa: CASIPRRRNTEAFF
cdr3_nt: TGTGCCAGCATCCCTCGCAGGCGGAACACTGAAGCTTTCTTT
clone_size: .
v_call: TRBV6-5
j_call: TRBJ1-1
d_call: .

cdr3_aa: CSGTRTGGEKLFF
cdr3_nt: TGCAGCGGGACCCGGACCGGGGGTGAAAAACTGTTTTTT
clone_size: .
v_call: TRBV29-1
j_call: TRBJ1-4
d_call: .

cdr3_aa: CASSLVAVSYEQYF
cdr3_nt: TGTGCCAGCAGCTTAGTTGCAGTCTCCTACGAGCAGTACTTC
clone_size: few
v_call: TRBV7-6
j_call: TRBJ2-7
d_call: .

cdr3_aa: CASSPRGSGEKLFF
cdr3_nt: TGTGCCAGCAGCCCGAGGGGGTCGGGGGAAAAACTGTTTTTT
clone_size: .
v_call: TRBV7-2
j_call: TRBJ1-4
d_call: .